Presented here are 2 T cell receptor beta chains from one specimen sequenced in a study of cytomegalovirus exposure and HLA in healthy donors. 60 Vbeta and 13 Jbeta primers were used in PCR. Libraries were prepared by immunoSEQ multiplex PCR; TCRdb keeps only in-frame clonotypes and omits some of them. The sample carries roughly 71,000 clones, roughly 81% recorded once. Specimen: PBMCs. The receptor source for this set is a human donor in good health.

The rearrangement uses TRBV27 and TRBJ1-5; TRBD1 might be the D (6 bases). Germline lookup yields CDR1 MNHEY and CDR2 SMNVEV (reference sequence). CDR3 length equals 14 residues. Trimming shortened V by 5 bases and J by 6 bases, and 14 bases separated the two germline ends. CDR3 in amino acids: CASSLTGQGQPQHF. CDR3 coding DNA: TGTGCCAGCAGTCTAACAGGGCAGGGTCAGCCCCAGCATTTT.

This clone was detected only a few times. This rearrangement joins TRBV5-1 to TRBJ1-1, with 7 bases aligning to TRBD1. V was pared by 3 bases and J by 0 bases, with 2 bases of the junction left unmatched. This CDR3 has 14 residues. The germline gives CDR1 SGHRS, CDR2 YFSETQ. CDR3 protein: CASSWDSVNTEAFF. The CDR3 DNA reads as TGCGCCAGCAGCTGGGACAGCGTGAACACTGAAGCTTTCTTT.